These T cell receptor beta chains were read from a single sample in a study of radiotherapy plus CTLA-4 blockade in lung cancer. TCRdb's table, derived via immunoSEQ multiplex PCR, lists solely in-frame clones and lacks some. The sample lists 90,000 to 95,000 clones; 83% were seen once. Here the sequenced sample was peripheral blood, taken from a patient treated with radiotherapy plus ipilimumab. These receptors all stem from a human donor with non-small cell lung cancer who had stable disease on radiotherapy plus ipilimumab. Both conserved end residues are part of each CDR3.

j_gene	v_gene	CDR3aa
TRBJ1-5	TRBV28	CASSLHGGREAQHF
TRBJ1-5	TRBV25-1	CASSEPRVNQPQHF
TRBJ1-1	TRBV5-1	CASSLVNRGYGTEAFF
TRBJ2-1	TRBV30	CAWSNDSEQFF
TRBJ1-5	TRBV27	CASSPGQSRSNQPQHF
TRBJ1-5	TRBV9	CASSWTGDRNQPQHF
TRBJ2-5	TRBV7-8	CASSLGNIRASDRAGTQYF
TRBJ1-6	TRBV6-5	CASIGRAGSSPLHF
TRBJ1-1	TRBV19	CASSIAAGQSKGEAFF
TRBJ1-5	TRBV28	CASITFEGNQPQHF
TRBJ2-2	TRBV7-6	CASSLIEGADTGELFF
TRBJ1-1	TRBV7-2	CASSPGQGGLAFF
TRBJ1-5	TRBV30	CAWSALRDNQPQHF
TRBJ2-1	TRBV2	CASSDRTVTYNEQFF
TRBJ1-1	TRBV7-6	CASSLGTGLGEAFF
TRBJ2-1	TRBV4-2	CASSREGTGMNNEQFF
TRBJ2-5	TRBV7-6	CASSLGEGFGETQYF
TRBJ2-1	TRBV27	CASSLDGGSYNEQFF
TRBJ2-7	TRBV25-1	CASSPGYEQYF
TRBJ1-5	TRBV19	CATHDRDNQPQHF
TRBJ2-3	TRBV29-1	CSVEGFRGLSDTQYF
TRBJ2-3	TRBV19	CASSIDDLAGRHTQYF
TRBJ2-7	TRBV5-1	CASSIQRGASYEQYF
TRBJ2-3	TRBV7-3	CASSPGTVRSTDTQYF
TRBJ1-6	TRBV5-1	CASSTGDSSYNSPLHF
TRBJ2-7	TRBV11-2	CASSLTRGEQYF
TRBJ2-3	TRBV9	CASSARGRDTQYF
TRBJ2-5	TRBV28	CASNAGGETQYF
TRBJ1-1	TRBV29-1	CSWGGITEAFF
TRBJ2-2	TRBV9	CASSEENLAGVITGELFF
TRBJ1-3	TRBV7-6	CASSLGAGTGTGNTIYF
TRBJ1-5	TRBV9	CASSVGGQNSQPQHF
TRBJ1-1	TRBV6-6	CASSDRGRSEAFF